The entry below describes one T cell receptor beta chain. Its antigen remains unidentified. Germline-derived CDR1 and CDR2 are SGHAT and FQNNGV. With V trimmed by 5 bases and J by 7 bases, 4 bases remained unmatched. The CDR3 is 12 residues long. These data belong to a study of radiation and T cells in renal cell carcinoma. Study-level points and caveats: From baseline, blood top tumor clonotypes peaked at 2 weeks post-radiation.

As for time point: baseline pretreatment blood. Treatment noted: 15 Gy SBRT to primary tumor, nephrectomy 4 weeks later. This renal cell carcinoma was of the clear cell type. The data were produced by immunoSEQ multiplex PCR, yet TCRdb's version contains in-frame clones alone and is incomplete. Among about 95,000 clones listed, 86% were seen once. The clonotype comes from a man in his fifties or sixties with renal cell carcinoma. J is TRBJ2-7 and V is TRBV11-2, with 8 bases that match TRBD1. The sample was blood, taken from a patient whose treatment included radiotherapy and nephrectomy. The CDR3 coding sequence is TGTGCCAGCAGCGTGACAGGGGTGGAGCAGTACTTC. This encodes CASSVTGVEQYF.